The entry that follows covers one TCR beta chain sequence. The antigen remains unidentified. These data come from a study of identical twins. Study findings and constraints: Twin-shared out-of-frame alpha sequences showed excess low generation probability. Excess sharing by twins proved weaker in beta out-of-frame sequences. Cord blood beta clonotypes present at high abundance carried fewer insertions; no such pattern appeared in memory repertoires.

Each cDNA held unique molecular identifiers, and template switching gave it a universal primer site. TCRdb ran MiXCR on the 5' RACE reads and lists one entry per CDR3 protein. Altogether a few hundred thousand distinct CDR3 sequences are present, 14% being singletons, with the ten largest covering more than 0.8%. CDR1 is SQVTM and CDR2 is ANQGSEA in the germline V gene. The length of the CDR3 is 11 residues. Trimming left V 5 bases short and J 8 bases short, with 12 bases between. The data also belong to a second study, concerning yellow fever vaccine responses in identical twins.

The sample was CD4+ T cells sorted from blood. V usage is TRBV29-1 and J usage is TRBJ1-1; D may be TRBD1 (5 bases). The sequence was obtained from a woman aged 18-29 years in good health. The CDR3 here is CSVSQGAEAFF. The CDR3 region has the DNA TGCAGCGTTAGCCAGGGTGCCGAAGCTTTCTTT.